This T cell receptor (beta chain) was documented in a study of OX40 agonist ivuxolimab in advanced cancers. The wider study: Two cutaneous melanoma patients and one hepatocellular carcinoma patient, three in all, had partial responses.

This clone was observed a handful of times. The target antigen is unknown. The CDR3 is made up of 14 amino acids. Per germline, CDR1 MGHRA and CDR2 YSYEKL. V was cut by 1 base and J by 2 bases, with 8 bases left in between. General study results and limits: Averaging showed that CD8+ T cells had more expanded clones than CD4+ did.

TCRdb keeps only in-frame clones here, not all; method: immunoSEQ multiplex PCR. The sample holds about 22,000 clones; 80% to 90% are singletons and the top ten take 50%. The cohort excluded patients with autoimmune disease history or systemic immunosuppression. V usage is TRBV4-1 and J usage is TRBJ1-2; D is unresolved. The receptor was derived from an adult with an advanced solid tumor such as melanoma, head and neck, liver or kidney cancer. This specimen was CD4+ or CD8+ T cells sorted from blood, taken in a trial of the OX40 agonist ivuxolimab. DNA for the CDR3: TGCGCCAGCAGCCAAGTCGCAGGAAACTATGGCTACACCTTC. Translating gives CASSQVAGNYGYTF.